This T cell receptor beta chain was obtained from a study of T cells after yellow fever vaccination. In this sample, this clonotype turned up many times. What it binds is unknown. General observations from the study: Booster sampling recovered most clones from primary vaccination (96% CD4, just over 85% CD8). The CD4 and CD8 compartments had a small share of their clonotypes in common. A weaker secondary response peaked on day 5, the primary on day 15.

Trimming pared 0 bases from V and 7 bases from J, leaving 9 bases between. CDR1 is LGHNA, CDR2 YSLEER, per germline. This CDR3 region has 14 residues. 5'RACE template switching produced TCR cDNA carrying a universal primer site and UMIs. MiXCR, run by TCRdb on the 5' RACE reads, gives a single entry per CDR3 protein. This sample has over 110,000 distinct CDR3 sequences, with roughly 8% found just once. The sequences come from CD4+ T cells sorted from PBMCs, collected 5 days after the yellow fever booster vaccination. This clonotype originated in a man between 25 and 39 years old who received the YFV17D yellow fever vaccine. The chain is built from TRBV4-3 and TRBJ2-2; D perhaps matches TRBD2 (6 bases). The CDR3 spells CASSQDAGYGELFF. DNA of the CDR3: TGCGCCAGCAGCCAAGATGCGGGGTACGGGGAGCTGTTTTTT.